Presented here are 15 T cell receptor beta chains from one specimen sequenced in a study of CD8 T cells in Susac syndrome. Random hexamers were used to reverse transcribe an amount of about 0.45 to 1 ug RNA. TCRdb independently ran MiXCR on the immunoSEQ multiplex PCR reads; one entry per CDR3 protein. This repertoire shows under 85,000 distinct CDR3 sequences, approximately 94% found once; its top ten account for under 0.6%. Sequenced input: CD8+ T cells from PBMCs. These receptors came from a human donor with multiple sclerosis.

V gene TRBV7-9 combines with J gene TRBJ1-5; unclear D gene. In germline, CDR1 is SEHNR, CDR2 FQNEAQ (reference sequence). This CDR3 comprises 13 residues. V lost 0 bases to trimming and J lost 6 bases, with 6 bases between them. The CDR3 coding sequence is TGTGCCAGCAGCTTAGCGGCTGGTCAGCCCCAGCATTTT. Translated, it gives CASSLAAGQPQHF.

The chain recombines TRBV12-3 or TRBV12-4 with TRBJ2-1; 7 bases align to TRBD2. The junction had 23 bases not matched to a gene; V was cut back by 5 bases and J by 4 bases. This CDR3 has 20 amino acids. The chain's CDR3 is CASSPLSRAGELGRYNEQFF. DNA for the CDR3: TGTGCCAGCAGTCCCCTTTCTAGGGCGGGAGAATTAGGTCGGTACAATGAGCAGTTCTTC.

The chain couples TRBV5-1 to TRBJ1-5; unclear D gene. From germline, CDR1 is SGHRS and CDR2 YFSETQ. Trimming shortened V by 4 bases and J by 3 bases, and 14 bases separated the two germline ends. This CDR3 is built from 15 residues. The chain's CDR3 is CASSPSSGNNQPQHF. Here the CDR3 DNA reads TGCGCCAGCAGCCCTTCCTCGGGGAACAATCAGCCCCAGCATTTT.

J is TRBJ2-7 and V is TRBV15; TRBD2 aligns across 9 bases. V shed 5 bases, J shed 2 bases, and the junction held 16 bases outside the gene matches. In germline, CDR1 is LNHNV, CDR2 YYDKDF (reference sequence). The CDR3 runs 18 residues. The CDR3 protein is CATSLEMEVSSGTYEQYF. The CDR3 nucleotides read TGTGCCACCAGCTTAGAGATGGAGGTGTCTAGCGGGACCTACGAGCAGTACTTC.

The chain recombines TRBV2 with TRBJ2-3, with a possible D match to TRBD1 (6 bases). This CDR3 has 15 residues. From germline, CDR1 is SNHLY and CDR2 FYNNEI. Trimming removed 5 bases at V and 1 base at J, with 13 bases between. The CDR3 coding sequence is TGTGCCAGCAGTACCGGGGACACTGGCACAGATACGCAGTATTTT. Protein product: CASSTGDTGTDTQYF.

The chain carries TRBV9 and TRBJ1-5; 7 bases line up with TRBD1. V lost 0 bases and J lost 2; bases outside the gene matches: 8. The germline V gene has CDR1 SGDLS and CDR2 YYNGEE. CDR3 length equals 17 residues. For the CDR3, the DNA is TGTGCCAGCAGCGTAGCTAGGGGGCTTACGGGCAATCAGCCCCAGCATTTT. Residues: CASSVARGLTGNQPQHF.

This clonotype has only one observation. The genes are TRBV15 and TRBJ1-2, with 8 bases matching TRBD1. The CDR3 sequence is 14 residues long. Losses at the gene ends were 8 bases for V and 3 bases for J; bases not matched to a gene: 8. CDR1 is LNHNV and CDR2 is YYDKDF in the germline V gene (reference sequence). The CDR3 region has the DNA TGTGCCACCGGGACAGGCTTCCGGGACTATGGCTACACCTTC. It translates to CATGTGFRDYGYTF.

The count of this clonotype is one. This chain connects TRBV19 to TRBJ2-7; tentative D call: TRBD1 (6 bases). This CDR3 has 13 amino acids. V gave up 8 bases and J gave up 3 bases, with 14 bases separating them. CDR1 is LNHDA, CDR2 SQIVND, per germline (reference sequence). CDR3 residues: CASGSQGFYEQYF. As DNA, the CDR3 is TGTGCCAGTGGGTCCCAGGGGTTCTACGAGCAGTACTTC.

This clonotype is labeled medium-sized (0.01 to 0.1%). This chain uses TRBV12-3 or TRBV12-4 with TRBJ2-5; D tentatively reads TRBD1 or TRBD2 (5 bases each). The V end lost 5 bases, the J end lost 5 bases, and 12 bases lay between the germline ends. The CDR3 loop spans 13 amino acids. The CDR3 DNA reads TGTGCCAGCAGTCCGCCCGAGGGGGAGACCCAGTACTTC. This codes for CASSPPEGETQYF.

The chain has TRBV6-4 and TRBJ2-3; the match to TRBD2 covers 12 bases. CDR3 size: 16 residues. The trim removed 2 bases at V and 3 bases at J, leaving 3 bases unmatched. CDR1 is MRHNA, CDR2 SNTAGT, per germline. The CDR3 nucleotides are TGTGCCAGCAGTGACGCTAGCGGGGGGGCAACAGATACGCAGTATTTT. This gives the protein CASSDASGGATDTQYF.

The chain joins TRBV12-3 or TRBV12-4 to TRBJ1-3; D is uncertain. CDR3 length: 12 residues. V shed 5 bases and J shed 8 bases, with 10 bases lying between them. CDR3 residues: CASSLDLYTIYF. In DNA, the CDR3 is TGTGCCAGCAGTCTCGACTTGTACACCATATATTTT.

The V call is TRBV4-1, the J call TRBJ2-7; 8 bases match TRBD1. The CDR3 is 15 amino acids. After removal of 4 bases from V and 0 bases from J, the junction contained 5 bases not matched to a gene. Germline V gene data show CDR1 as MGHRA and CDR2 as YSYEKL. The CDR3 loop is CASSPQQGGSYEQYF. The CDR3 DNA is TGCGCCAGCAGCCCTCAACAGGGGGGCTCCTACGAGCAGTACTTC.

The chain uses TRBV7-9 and TRBJ2-3; 10 bases match TRBD2. The CDR3 extends over 15 amino acids. Germline CDR1 is SEHNR and CDR2 is FQNEAQ (reference sequence). The junction had 5 bases not matched to a gene; V was cut back by 3 bases and J by 5 bases. This chain's CDR3 is CASSFPTSGLDTQYF. CDR3 nucleotide sequence: TGTGCCAGCAGCTTTCCGACTAGCGGGTTAGATACGCAGTATTTT.

V is TRBV29-1 and J is TRBJ2-1, with D possibly being TRBD2 (6 bases). Germline V lookup: CDR1 SQVTM, CDR2 ANQGSEA. The V end was cut by 3 bases, the J end by 9 bases, with 21 bases between. This CDR3 comprises 15 residues. DNA of the CDR3: TGCAGCGTTGAGACCCCCGGGACTTACCTACCTGAGCAGTTCTTC. This codes for CSVETPGTYLPEQFF.

This clonotype was detected only once. The chain links TRBV5-4 to TRBJ2-2; a weak D match, TRBD2 (5 bases). CDR1 is SGHNT, CDR2 YYREEE, per germline (reference sequence). V was shortened by 6 bases and J by 6 bases, with 9 bases between the two germline ends. The CDR3 totals 12 residues. For the CDR3, the DNA is TGTGCCAGCATGGAGAGGGCCGGGGAGCTGTTTTTT. Encoded protein: CASMERAGELFF.